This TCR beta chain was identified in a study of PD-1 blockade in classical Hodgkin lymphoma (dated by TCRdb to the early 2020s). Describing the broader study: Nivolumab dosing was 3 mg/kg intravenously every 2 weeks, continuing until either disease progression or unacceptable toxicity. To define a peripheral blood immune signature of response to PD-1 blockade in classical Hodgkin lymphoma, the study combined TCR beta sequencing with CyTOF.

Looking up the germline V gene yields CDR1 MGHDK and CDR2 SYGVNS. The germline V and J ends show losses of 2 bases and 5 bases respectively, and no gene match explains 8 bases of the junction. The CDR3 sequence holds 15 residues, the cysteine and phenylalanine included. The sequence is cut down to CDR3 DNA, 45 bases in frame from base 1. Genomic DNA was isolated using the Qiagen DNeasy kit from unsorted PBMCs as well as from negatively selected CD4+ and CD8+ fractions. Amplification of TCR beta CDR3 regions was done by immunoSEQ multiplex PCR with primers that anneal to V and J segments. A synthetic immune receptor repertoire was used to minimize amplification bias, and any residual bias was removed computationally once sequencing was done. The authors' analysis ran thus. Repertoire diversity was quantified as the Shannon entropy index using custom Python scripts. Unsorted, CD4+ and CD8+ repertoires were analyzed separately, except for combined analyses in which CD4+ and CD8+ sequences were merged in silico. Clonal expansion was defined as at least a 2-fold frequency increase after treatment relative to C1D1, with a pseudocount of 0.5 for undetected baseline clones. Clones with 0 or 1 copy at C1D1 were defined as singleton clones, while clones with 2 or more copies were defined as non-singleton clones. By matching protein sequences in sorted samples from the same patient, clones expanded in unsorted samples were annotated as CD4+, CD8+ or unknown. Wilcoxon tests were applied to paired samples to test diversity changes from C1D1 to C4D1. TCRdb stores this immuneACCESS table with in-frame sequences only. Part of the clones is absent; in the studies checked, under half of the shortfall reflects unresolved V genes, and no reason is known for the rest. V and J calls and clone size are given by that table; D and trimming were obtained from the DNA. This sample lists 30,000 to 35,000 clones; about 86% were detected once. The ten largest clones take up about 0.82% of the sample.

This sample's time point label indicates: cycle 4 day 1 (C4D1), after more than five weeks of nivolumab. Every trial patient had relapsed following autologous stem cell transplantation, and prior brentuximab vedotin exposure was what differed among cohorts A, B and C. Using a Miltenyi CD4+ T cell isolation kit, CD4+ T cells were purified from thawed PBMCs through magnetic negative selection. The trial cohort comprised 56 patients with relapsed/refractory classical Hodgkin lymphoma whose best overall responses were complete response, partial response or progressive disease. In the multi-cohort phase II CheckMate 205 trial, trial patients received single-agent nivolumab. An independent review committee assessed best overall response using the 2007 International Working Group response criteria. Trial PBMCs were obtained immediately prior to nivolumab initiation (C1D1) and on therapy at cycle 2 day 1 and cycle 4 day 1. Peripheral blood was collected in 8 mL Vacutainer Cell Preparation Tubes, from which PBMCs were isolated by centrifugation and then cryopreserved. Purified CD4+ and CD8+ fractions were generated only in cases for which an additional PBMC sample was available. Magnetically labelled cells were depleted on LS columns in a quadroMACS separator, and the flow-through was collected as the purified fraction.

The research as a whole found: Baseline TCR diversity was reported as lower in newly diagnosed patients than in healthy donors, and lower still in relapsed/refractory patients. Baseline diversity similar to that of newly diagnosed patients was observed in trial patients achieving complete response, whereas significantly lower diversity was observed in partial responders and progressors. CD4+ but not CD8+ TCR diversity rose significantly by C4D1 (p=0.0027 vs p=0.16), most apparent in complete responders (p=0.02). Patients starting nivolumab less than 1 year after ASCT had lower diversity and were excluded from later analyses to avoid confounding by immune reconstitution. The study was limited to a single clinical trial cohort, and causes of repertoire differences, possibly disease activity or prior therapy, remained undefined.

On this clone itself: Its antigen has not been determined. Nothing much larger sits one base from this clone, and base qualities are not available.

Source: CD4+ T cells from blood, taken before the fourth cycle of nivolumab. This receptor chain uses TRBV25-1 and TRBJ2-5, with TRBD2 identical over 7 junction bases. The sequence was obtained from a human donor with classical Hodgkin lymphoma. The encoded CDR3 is CASSEEWGGLETQYF. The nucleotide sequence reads TGTGCCAGCAGTGAAGAATGGGGGGGTTTGGAGACCCAGTACTTC.